Described below is a single TCR beta chain sequence and its context. Germline V lookup: CDR1 LGHNA, CDR2 YNFKEQ. The CDR3 loop spans 16 amino acids. V shed 4 bases and J shed 4 bases, with 18 bases lying between them. The method was immunoSEQ multiplex PCR; TCRdb's version includes in-frame clones alone and lacks a portion of them. This table holds about 240,000 clones, 75% to 90% found once. The sample originates from a study of blood T cell repertoires in COVID-19. The sample was peripheral blood. The source is a man in his 60s who had recovered from COVID-19. The genes are TRBV4-2 and TRBJ2-3; possibly TRBD2 for D (5 bases). The CDR3 bases are TGTGCCAGCAGCCTGCCAGCGGAGGCATTTTCAGATACGCAGTATTTT. Its translation: CASSLPAEAFSDTQYF.